The following is a T cell receptor (beta chain) sequence with its context. The record originates from a study of blood T cell repertoires in COVID-19. The overall study: Italy, Spain and the United States were the sources of the convalescent and acute COVID-19 samples.

Per the original methods: Using reference gene primer amplification, nucleated cell counts were estimated. The method was immunoSEQ multiplex PCR; TCRdb's version includes in-frame clones alone and lacks a portion of them. V, J and clone size are taken as reported in that table, and D and trimming were inferred from the DNA itself. The sample has 100,000 to 150,000 clones; over 75% are singletons. Material: peripheral blood. The sequence was collected from an elderly woman with acute or convalescent COVID-19.

The CDR3 spells CASSSPGKSEAFF. DNA for the CDR3: TGCGCCAGCAGCTCTCCAGGAAAAAGTGAAGCTTTCTTT. The rearrangement joins TRBV5-1 to TRBJ1-1, with D hard to call. V lost 3 bases to trimming and J lost 7 bases, with 13 bases between them. The CDR3 is 13 amino acids. Germline V gives CDR1 SGHRS, CDR2 YFSETQ.